These 2 T cell receptor beta chains came from one sample sequenced in a study of OX40 agonist ivuxolimab in advanced cancers. Here immunoSEQ multiplex PCR was the method, and the copy in TCRdb shows in-frame clones only, minus some. The data hold around 100,000 clones, with 90% observed a single time. The specimen comprised CD4+ or CD8+ T cells sorted from blood, sampled in a trial of the OX40 agonist ivuxolimab. These receptors were obtained from an adult with an advanced solid tumor such as melanoma, head and neck, liver or kidney cancer.

The chain couples TRBV4-1 to TRBJ1-4, with D maybe TRBD1 (6 bases). V shed 2 bases and J shed 7 bases, with 8 bases lying between them. This CDR3 has 13 amino acids. From germline, CDR1 is MGHRA and CDR2 YSYEKL. Here the CDR3 reads CASSQLRGEKLFF. The CDR3 DNA reads TGCGCCAGCAGCCAACTCAGGGGTGAAAAACTGTTTTTT.

This clone is a singleton in its sample. The junction departs from the called germline gene at one end, perhaps through a read error. This chain uses TRBV7-3 with TRBJ2-1, with 11 bases lining up with TRBD1. This CDR3 spans 15 amino acids. CDR1 SGHTA and CDR2 FQGTGA come from the germline V gene. The chain's CDR3 is CTSSPDRGRLSGQFF. CDR3 DNA: TGTACCAGCAGCCCGGACAGGGGGCGGCTCAGCGGGCAGTTCTTC.